A single TCR beta chain is shown here with its context. Its cognate antigen is unknown. CDR1 and CDR2 (germline): MGHDK, SYGVNS. This CDR3 is built from 13 residues. With UMI labels, 5' RACE was used to prepare the TRB cDNA libraries. No DNA is given; TCRdb re-called the 5' RACE reads and lists each CDR3 protein once. Its table records some 50,000 distinct CDR3 sequences. The data are from a study of CXCR3-negative and CXCR3-positive naive CD8 T cells. At the level of the study: Across all libraries, TRB reads numbered about 135 million, with about 1.5 +/- 0.3 million in each library.

Study-wide results and caveats: CXCR3-positive naive cells carried more hydrophobic TRB CDR3s than CXCR3-negative naive cells did. Fresh PBMCs served for most assays, and CXCR3 expression fell partially after cryopreservation.

Triplicate sorts of 290,000 or so cells per CD8+ subset. This receptor was obtained from a human donor in good health. Some clones in this sample may be carry-over from other donors' samples. The specimen was naive CXCR3+ CD8+ T cells from blood. Subset of the sample: CD45RO-CCR7+CD27+CD95- naive CD8+ T cells expressing CXCR3 (TNR3+). This rearrangement joins TRBV25-1 to TRBJ2-7; the TCRdb call, TRBD1, lacks DNA for checking. The chain's CDR3 is CASTSGGAGEQYF.